This T cell receptor beta chain derives from a study of cytomegalovirus exposure and HLA in healthy donors. The ends were cut back, 1 base at V and 6 bases at J, with 18 bases in the middle. The length of the CDR3 is 16 residues. Germline V CDR1 and CDR2: MGHDK, SYGVNS. The PCR was carried out with 60 Vbeta primers and 13 Jbeta primers. Libraries were prepared by immunoSEQ multiplex PCR; TCRdb keeps only in-frame clonotypes and omits some of them. This sample yields over 150,000 clones, of which about 80% are seen a single time; almost 7% belongs to the top ten. The material sequenced was PBMCs. The chain carries TRBV25-1 and TRBJ1-2; the D is unclear. The receptor comes from a man aged 25-45 years in good health and CMV-seropositive. Written as DNA, the CDR3 is TGTGCCAGCAGTGAATCGTCCGAGGGTGCTGGGGATGGCTACACCTTC. Translating gives CASSESSEGAGDGYTF.